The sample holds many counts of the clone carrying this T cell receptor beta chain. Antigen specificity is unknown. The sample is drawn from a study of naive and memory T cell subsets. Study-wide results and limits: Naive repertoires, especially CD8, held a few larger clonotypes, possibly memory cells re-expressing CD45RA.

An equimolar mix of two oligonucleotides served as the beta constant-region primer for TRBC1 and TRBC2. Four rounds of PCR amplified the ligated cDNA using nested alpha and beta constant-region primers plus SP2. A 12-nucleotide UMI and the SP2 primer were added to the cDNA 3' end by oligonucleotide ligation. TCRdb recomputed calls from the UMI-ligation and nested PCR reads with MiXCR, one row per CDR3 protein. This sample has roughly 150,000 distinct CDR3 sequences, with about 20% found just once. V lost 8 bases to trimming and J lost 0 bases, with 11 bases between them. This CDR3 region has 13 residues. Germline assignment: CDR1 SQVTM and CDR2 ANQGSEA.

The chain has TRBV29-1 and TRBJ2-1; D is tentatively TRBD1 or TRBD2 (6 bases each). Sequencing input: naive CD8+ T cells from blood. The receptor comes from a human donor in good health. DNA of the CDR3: TGCAGCACCAGGGGAGGCTCCTACAATGAGCAGTTCTTC. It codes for CSTRGGSYNEQFF.